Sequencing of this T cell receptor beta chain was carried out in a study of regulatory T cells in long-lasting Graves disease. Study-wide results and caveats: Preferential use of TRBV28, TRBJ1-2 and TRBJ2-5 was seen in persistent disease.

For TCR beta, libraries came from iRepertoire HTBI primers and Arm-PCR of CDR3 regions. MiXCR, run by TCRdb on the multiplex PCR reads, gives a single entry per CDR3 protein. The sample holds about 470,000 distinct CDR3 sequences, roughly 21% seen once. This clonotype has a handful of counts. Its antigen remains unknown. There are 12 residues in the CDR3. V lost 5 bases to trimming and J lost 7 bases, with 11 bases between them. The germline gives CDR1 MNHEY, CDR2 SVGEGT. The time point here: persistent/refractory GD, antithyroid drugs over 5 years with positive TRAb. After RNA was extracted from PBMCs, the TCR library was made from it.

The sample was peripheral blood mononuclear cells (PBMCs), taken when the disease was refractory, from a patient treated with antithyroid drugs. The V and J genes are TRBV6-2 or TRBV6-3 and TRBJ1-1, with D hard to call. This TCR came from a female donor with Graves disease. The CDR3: CASSENVGEAFF. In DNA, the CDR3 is TGTGCCAGCAGTGAAAATGTGGGTGAAGCTTTCTTT.